The 3 T cell receptor beta chains in this list originate from one sample, sequenced in a study of blood T cell repertoires in COVID-19. Profiling relied on immunoSEQ multiplex PCR, and the TCRdb table lists in-frame clones only, not all of them. This sample has a few hundred thousand clones; about 90% occur once, and the top ten carry 2.2%. Sequenced material: peripheral blood. The receptors were sampled from a woman aged 50 to 60 who had recovered from COVID-19.

The J gene is TRBJ1-1, the V gene TRBV27, with 10 nucleotides matching TRBD1. The V gene end was trimmed by 6 bases and the J gene end by 11 bases; junction bases not matched to a gene: 3. This CDR3 has 11 residues. Germline-derived CDR1 and CDR2 are MNHEY and SMNVEV (reference sequence). The CDR3 sequence is CASRRQGAAFF. CDR3 nucleotides: TGTGCCAGCAGAAGACAGGGGGCCGCTTTCTTT.

The chain combines TRBV20-1 with TRBJ1-2, with D possibly TRBD1 on 5 matching bases. Germline V gene lookup returns CDR1 DFQATT and CDR2 SNEGSKA (reference sequence). The CDR3 has 11 amino acids. V lost 6 bases and J lost 5, with 10 bases in between. CDR3 amino acids: CSAPDSYGYTF. Here the CDR3 DNA reads TGCAGTGCGCCCGACAGTTATGGCTACACCTTC.

This sequence joins TRBV9 and TRBJ2-1, with 11 nucleotides matching TRBD2. After removal of 4 bases from V and 4 bases from J, the junction contained 7 bases not matched to a gene. The CDR3 extends over 16 amino acids. Looked up from germline, CDR1 is SGDLS and CDR2 is YYNGEE. The CDR3: CASSSRLAGLYNEQFF. CDR3 nucleotide sequence: TGTGCCAGCAGCTCTCGACTAGCGGGGTTGTACAATGAGCAGTTCTTC. Supplemented by reference TRBV9 and TRBJ2-1, the full variable domain reads DSGVTQTPKHLITATGQRVTLRCSPRSGDLSVYWYQQSLDQGLQFLIQYYNGEERAKGNILERFSAQQFPDLHSELNLSSLELGDSALYFCASSSRLAGLYNEQFFGPGTRLTVL.